Listed below are T cell receptor beta chains from one sample, sequenced in a study of human T cells and chemical hapten exposure. TCRdb redid the calling of the 5' RACE reads with MiXCR, one entry per CDR3 protein. The sample includes 100,000 to 120,000 distinct CDR3 sequences, roughly 19% of them seen just once. These receptor sequences come from a human donor in good health. The CDR3 runs from the conserved cysteine through the conserved F or W. A D gene is named only where the DNA matches it firmly. Some rows mark clone size as missing; the rest say once, few, many or name a class of expanded clone.

clone_size d_call j_call v_call cdr3_nt cdr3_aa
NA NA TRBJ2-5 TRBV2 TGTGCCAGCAGTGAGACATGGTTCAAAGAGACCCAGTACTTC CASSETWFKETQYF
few NA TRBJ2-4 TRBV12-3/TRBV12-4 TGTGCCAGCAGTTTAACCCCCACTGCCAAAAACATTCAGTACTTC CASSLTPTAKNIQYF
NA TRBD1 TRBJ1-1 TRBV6-5 TGTGCCACCTCCCGGGACAGGGGTCGTGACGGTGAAGCTTTCTTT CATSRDRGRDGEAFF
NA NA TRBJ1-5 TRBV9 TGTGCCAGCAGCGTAGGGCCCAATCAGCCCCAGCATTTT CASSVGPNQPQHF
NA NA TRBJ2-1 TRBV5-1 TGCGCCAGCAGCTTAGGCGCTGAGCAGTTCTTC CASSLGAEQFF
few NA TRBJ1-5 TRBV6-6 TGTGCCAGCAGTTGGGGAGGTCGTCAGCCCCAGCATTTT CASSWGGRQPQHF
NA TRBD1 TRBJ1-2 TRBV4-1 TGCGCCAGCAGCCGCACCGGGGACAGGAGGACCTATGGCTACACCTTC CASSRTGDRRTYGYTF
many TRBD2 TRBJ2-5 TRBV28 TGTGCCAGCCGCGTGGGACTAGCGGGAGTGAGAGAGACCCAGTACTTC CASRVGLAGVRETQYF
NA NA TRBJ2-3 TRBV28 TGTGCCAGCAGGCAAGGGCAGCGACCTAGCACAGATACGCAGTATTTT CASRQGQRPSTDTQYF
few NA TRBJ1-1 TRBV5-1 TGCGCCAGCAGCTTCACAGGAAGAGACACTGAAGCTTTCTTT CASSFTGRDTEAFF
few NA TRBJ2-7 TRBV30 TGTGCCTGGAGTCCTCGGTCGGTGACCGCTATGGCGGAGCAGTACTTC CAWSPRSVTAMAEQYF
NA NA TRBJ2-7 TRBV24-1 TGTGCCACTAGCCTCGGGGCAGGGACATACGAGCAGTACTTC CATSLGAGTYEQYF
few TRBD2 TRBJ2-3 TRBV9 TGTGCCAGCAGCCCCCACGGGCGGGAGTCCACAGATACGCAGTATTTT CASSPHGRESTDTQYF
NA NA TRBJ2-5 TRBV28 TGTGCCAGCAGTTTAGCAGCCCCGGGAACTAGTGCTGAGACCCAGTACTTC CASSLAAPGTSAETQYF
NA NA TRBJ2-3 TRBV7-3 TGTGCCAGCAGCACCGCCGGGACGCCCAGGGATACGCAGTATTTT CASSTAGTPRDTQYF
NA TRBD2 TRBJ2-1 TRBV6-2/TRBV6-3 TGTGCCAGCACCTCACAACTAGCGGGACCCCGCGATGAGCAGTTCTTC CASTSQLAGPRDEQFF
NA NA TRBJ2-7 TRBV20-1 TGCAGTGCCATCTTATATAGGGACTTCTCCTACGAGCAGTACTTC CSAILYRDFSYEQYF
NA NA TRBJ1-3 TRBV20-1 TGCAGCTGCCGCTCCGGGGGTACCGGAAACACCATATATTTT CSCRSGGTGNTIYF
few NA TRBJ1-1 TRBV28 TGTGCCAGCAGTCCGCGCTTGTCCCCTGAAGCTTTCTTT CASSPRLSPEAFF
NA TRBD1 TRBJ1-2 TRBV28 TGTGCCAGCACCTATTACCCGTGGACAGGGTCTAAATCAACGGGCTACACCTTC CASTYYPWTGSKSTGYTF
NA NA TRBJ1-1 TRBV5-1 TGCGCCAGCAGCCTATGGGGAACAGAGAAGGCTTTCTTT CASSLWGTEKAFF
NA NA TRBJ1-1 TRBV27 TGTGCCAGCAGTTTACGTGGCAGAGGAGGGTTAAACACTGAAGCTTTCTTT CASSLRGRGGLNTEAFF
NA NA TRBJ2-5 TRBV5-1 TGCGCCAGCAGCTTCAGTCAAGTGGAGACCCAGTACTTC CASSFSQVETQYF
NA NA TRBJ1-2 TRBV12-3/TRBV12-4 TGTGCCAGCAGTCTCCGGGCGTACTATGGCTACACCTTC CASSLRAYYGYTF
few TRBD1 TRBJ1-2 TRBV29-1 TGCAGCGTCAAGATTCCGGGACAGGGTTCTCATGGCTACACCTTC CSVKIPGQGSHGYTF
once NA TRBJ2-2 TRBV27 TGTGCCAGCAACACTGGGGGACCTAACACCGGGGAGCTGTTTTTT CASNTGGPNTGELFF
many NA TRBJ1-4 TRBV23-1 TGCGCCAGTCCGGCGGGAGGGCTCGGCGAAAAACTGTTTTTT CASPAGGLGEKLFF
NA TRBD2 TRBJ2-4 TRBV5-1 TGCGCCAGCAGCCCGACTAGCGGGAGTAAAACGAACATTCAGTACTTC CASSPTSGSKTNIQYF
few TRBD1 TRBJ1-4 TRBV14 TGTGCCAGCAGCCGGGACACAGGGGTGACTAATGAAAAACTGTTTTTT CASSRDTGVTNEKLFF
NA TRBD1 TRBJ1-5 TRBV12-3/TRBV12-4 TGTGCCAGCAGTTTTCGGACAGGGGACAATCAGCCCCAGCATTTT CASSFRTGDNQPQHF
few NA TRBJ2-1 TRBV28 TGTGCCAGCACTCCCTCGGGAGTCCCTAATGAGCAGTTCTTC CASTPSGVPNEQFF
few TRBD1 TRBJ1-2 TRBV29-1 TGCAGCGTTGCCGCTCGAACAGGGGCTAGTGACTATGGCTACACCTTC CSVAARTGASDYGYTF